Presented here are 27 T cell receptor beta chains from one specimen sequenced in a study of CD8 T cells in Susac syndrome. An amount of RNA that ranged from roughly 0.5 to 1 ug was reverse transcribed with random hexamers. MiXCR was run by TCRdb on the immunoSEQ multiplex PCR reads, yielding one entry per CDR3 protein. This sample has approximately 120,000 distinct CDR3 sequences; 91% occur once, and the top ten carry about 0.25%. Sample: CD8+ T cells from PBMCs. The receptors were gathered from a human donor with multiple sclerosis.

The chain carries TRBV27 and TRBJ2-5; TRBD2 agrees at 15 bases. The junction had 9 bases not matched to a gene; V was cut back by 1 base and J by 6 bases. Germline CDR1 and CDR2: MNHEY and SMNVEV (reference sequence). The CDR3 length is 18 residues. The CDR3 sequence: CASSLLGLAGGGEKTQYF. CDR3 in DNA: TGTGCCAGCAGTTTATTGGGACTAGCGGGAGGTGGGGAGAAGACCCAGTACTTC.

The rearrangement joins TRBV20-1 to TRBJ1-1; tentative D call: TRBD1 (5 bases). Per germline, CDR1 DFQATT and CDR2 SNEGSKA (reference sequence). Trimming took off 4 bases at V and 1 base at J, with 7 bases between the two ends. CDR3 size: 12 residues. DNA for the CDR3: TGCAGTGCTAAGACAGAGAACACTGAAGCTTTCTTT. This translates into CSAKTENTEAFF.

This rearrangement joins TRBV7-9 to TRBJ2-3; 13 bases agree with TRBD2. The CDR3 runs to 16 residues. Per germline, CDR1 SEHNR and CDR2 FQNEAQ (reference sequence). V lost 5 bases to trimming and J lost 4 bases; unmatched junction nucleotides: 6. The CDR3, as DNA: TGTGCCAGCAGCACCCGGACTAGCGGGAGTGCAGATACGCAGTATTTT. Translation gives CASSTRTSGSADTQYF.

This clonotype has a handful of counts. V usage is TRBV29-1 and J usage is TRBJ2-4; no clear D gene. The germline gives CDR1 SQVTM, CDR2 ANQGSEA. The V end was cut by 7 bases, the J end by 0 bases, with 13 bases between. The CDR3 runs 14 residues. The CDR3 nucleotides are TGCAGCGCACGGGTCCCTCTAGCCAAAAACATTCAGTACTTC. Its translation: CSARVPLAKNIQYF.

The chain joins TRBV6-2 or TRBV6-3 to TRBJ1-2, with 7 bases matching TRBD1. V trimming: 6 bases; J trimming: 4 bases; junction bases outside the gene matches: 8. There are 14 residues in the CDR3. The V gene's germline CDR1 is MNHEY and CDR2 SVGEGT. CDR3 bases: TGTGCCAGCAGCTTAGGGACAGCGAGCTATGGCTACACCTTC. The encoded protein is CASSLGTASYGYTF.

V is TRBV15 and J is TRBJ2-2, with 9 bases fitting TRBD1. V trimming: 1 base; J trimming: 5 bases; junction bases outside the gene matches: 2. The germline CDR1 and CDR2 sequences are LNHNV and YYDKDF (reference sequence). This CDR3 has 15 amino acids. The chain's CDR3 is CATSRAGQGTGELFF. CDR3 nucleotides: TGTGCCACCAGCAGAGCCGGACAGGGGACCGGGGAGCTGTTTTTT. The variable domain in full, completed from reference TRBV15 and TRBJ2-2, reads DAMVIQNPRYQVTQFGKPVTLSCSQTLNHNVMYWYQQKSSQAPKLLFHYYDKDFNNEADTPDNFQSRRPNTSFCFLDIRSPGLGDTAMYLCATSRAGQGTGELFFGEGSRLTVL.

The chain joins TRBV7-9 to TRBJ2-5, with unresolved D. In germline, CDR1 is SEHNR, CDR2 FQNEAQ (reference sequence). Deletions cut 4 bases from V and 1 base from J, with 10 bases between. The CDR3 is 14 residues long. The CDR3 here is CASSYGGIQETQYF. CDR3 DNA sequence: TGTGCCAGCAGCTACGGTGGGATCCAAGAGACCCAGTACTTC. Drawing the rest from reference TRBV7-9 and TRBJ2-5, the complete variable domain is DTGVSQNPRHKITKRGQNVTFRCDPISEHNRLYWYRQTLGQGPEFLTYFQNEAQLEKSRLLSDRFSAERPKGSFSTLEIQRTEQGDSAMYLCASSYGGIQETQYFGPGTRLLVL.

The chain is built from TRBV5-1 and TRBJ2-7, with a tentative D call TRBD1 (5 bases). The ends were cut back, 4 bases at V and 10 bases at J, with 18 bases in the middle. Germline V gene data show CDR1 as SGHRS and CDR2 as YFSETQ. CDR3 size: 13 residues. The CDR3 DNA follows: TGCGCCAGCAGCCTTCGGCTCAGGGCAGGACAGTACTTC. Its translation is CASSLRLRAGQYF. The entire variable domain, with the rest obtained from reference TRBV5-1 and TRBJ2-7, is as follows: KAGVTQTPRYLIKTRGQQVTLSCSPISGHRSVSWYQQTPGQGLQFLFEYFSETQRNKGNFPGRFSGRQFSNSRSEMNVSTLELGDSALYLCASSLRLRAGQYFGPGTRLTVT.

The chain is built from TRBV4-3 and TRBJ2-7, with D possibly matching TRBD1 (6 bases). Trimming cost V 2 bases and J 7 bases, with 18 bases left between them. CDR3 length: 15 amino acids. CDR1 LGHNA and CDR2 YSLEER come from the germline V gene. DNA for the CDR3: TGCGCCAGCAGCCAATCGGACAGCCCAGGTGGAGAGCAGTACTTC. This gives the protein CASSQSDSPGGEQYF.

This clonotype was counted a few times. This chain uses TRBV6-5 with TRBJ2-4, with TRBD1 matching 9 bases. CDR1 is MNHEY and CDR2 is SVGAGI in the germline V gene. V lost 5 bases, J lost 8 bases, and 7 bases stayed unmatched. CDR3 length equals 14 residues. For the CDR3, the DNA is TGTGCCAGCAGTCACCCGGGACAGGGTTACATTCAGTACTTC. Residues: CASSHPGQGYIQYF.

This CDR3 reads CATSREEGSTGELFF. Here the CDR3 DNA reads TGTGCCACCAGCAGAGAGGAGGGGAGCACCGGGGAGCTGTTTTTT. V usage is TRBV15 and J usage is TRBJ2-2; D may be TRBD2 (6 bases). Germline-derived CDR1 and CDR2 are LNHNV and YYDKDF (reference sequence). The CDR3 sequence is 15 residues long. V was trimmed by 0 bases and J by 4 bases, leaving 9 bases between them.

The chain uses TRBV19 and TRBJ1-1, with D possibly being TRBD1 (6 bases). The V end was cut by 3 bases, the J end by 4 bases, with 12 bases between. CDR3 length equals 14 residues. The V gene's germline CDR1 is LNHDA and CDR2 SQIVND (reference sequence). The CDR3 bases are TGTGCCAGTAGTATTGCGTCAGGGGCCACTGAAGCTTTCTTT. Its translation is CASSIASGATEAFF. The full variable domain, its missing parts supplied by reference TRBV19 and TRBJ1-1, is DGGITQSPKYLFRKEGQNVTLSCEQNLNHDAMYWYRQDPGQGLRLIYYSQIVNDFQKGDIAEGYSVSREKKESFPLTVTSAQKNPTAFYLCASSIASGATEAFFGQGTRLTVV.

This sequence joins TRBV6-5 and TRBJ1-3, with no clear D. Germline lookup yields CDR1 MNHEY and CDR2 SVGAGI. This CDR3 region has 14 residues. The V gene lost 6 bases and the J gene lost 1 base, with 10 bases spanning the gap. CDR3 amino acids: CASSPVLSGNTIYF. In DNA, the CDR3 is TGTGCCAGCAGCCCCGTTCTATCTGGAAACACCATATATTTT.

The CDR3 spells CASSLSADNNEQFF. For the CDR3, the DNA is TGTGCCAGCAGTTTATCTGCCGATAACAATGAGCAGTTCTTC. The chain uses TRBV27 and TRBJ2-1; D is unclear. Per germline, CDR1 MNHEY and CDR2 SMNVEV (reference sequence). V shed 0 bases and J shed 5 bases, with 8 bases lying between them. The CDR3 has 14 amino acids.

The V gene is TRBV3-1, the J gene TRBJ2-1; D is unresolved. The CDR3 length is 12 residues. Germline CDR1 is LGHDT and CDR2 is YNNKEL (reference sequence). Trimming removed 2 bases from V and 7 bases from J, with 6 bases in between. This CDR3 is CASSQMGNEQFF. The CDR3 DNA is TGTGCCAGCAGCCAAATGGGTAATGAGCAGTTCTTC.

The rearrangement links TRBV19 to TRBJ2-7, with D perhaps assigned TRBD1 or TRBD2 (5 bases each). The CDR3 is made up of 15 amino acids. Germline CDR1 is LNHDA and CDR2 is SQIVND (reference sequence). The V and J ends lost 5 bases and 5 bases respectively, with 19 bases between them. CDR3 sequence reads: CASSPPGTAWNEQYF. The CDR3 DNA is TGTGCCAGTAGTCCCCCAGGGACCGCGTGGAACGAGCAGTACTTC.

CDR3 nucleotide sequence: TGTGCCAGCAGTCAGACTAGCGACACCTACGAGCAGTACTTC. Residues: CASSQTSDTYEQYF. The V call is TRBV12-3 or TRBV12-4, the J call TRBJ2-7; 8 bases map to TRBD2. This CDR3 spans 14 amino acids. Trimming took 5 bases from V and 2 from J; bases not matched to a gene: 5.

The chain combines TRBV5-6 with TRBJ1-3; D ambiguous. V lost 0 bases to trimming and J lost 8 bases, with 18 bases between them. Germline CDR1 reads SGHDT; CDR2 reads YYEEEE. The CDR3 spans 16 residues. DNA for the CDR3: TGTGCCAGCAGCTTGGGTCGGCAGGTACCCTTGGACACCATATATTTT. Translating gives CASSLGRQVPLDTIYF.

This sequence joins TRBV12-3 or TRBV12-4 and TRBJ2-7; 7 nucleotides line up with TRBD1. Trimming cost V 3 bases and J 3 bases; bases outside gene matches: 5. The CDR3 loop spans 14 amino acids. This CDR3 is CASSFGQAGYEQYF. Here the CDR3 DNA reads TGTGCCAGCAGTTTCGGACAGGCCGGCTACGAGCAGTACTTC.

CDR3 sequence reads: CASSYGDGPGETQYF. DNA of the CDR3: TGTGCCAGCAGTTACGGGGACGGCCCCGGGGAGACCCAGTACTTC. The V call is TRBV6-2 or TRBV6-3, the J call TRBJ2-5; D assignment may be TRBD1 or TRBD2 (5 bases each). Germline CDR1 and CDR2: MNHEY and SVGEGT. There are 15 residues in the CDR3. Deletions cut 2 bases from V and 5 bases from J, with 15 bases between.

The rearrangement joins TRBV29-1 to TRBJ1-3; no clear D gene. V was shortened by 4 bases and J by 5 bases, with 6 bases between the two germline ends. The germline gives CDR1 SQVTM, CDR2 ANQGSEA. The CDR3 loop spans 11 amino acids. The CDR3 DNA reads TGCAGCGTTGTTCAGAGAAACACCATATATTTT. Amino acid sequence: CSVVQRNTIYF.

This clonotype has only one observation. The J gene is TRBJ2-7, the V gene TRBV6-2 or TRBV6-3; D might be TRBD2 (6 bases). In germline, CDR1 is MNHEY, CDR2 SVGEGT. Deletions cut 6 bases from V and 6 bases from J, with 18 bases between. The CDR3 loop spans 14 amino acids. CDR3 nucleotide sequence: TGTGCCAGCAGCACCGGGGCGGGACGGACCGAGCAGTACTTC. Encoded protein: CASSTGAGRTEQYF.

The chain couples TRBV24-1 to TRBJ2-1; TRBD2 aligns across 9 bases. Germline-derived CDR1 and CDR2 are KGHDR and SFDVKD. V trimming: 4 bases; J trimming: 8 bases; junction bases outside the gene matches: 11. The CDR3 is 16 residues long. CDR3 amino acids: CATSDFSGSGVDEQFF. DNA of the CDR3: TGTGCCACCAGTGACTTTAGCGGGAGTGGGGTAGATGAGCAGTTCTTC.

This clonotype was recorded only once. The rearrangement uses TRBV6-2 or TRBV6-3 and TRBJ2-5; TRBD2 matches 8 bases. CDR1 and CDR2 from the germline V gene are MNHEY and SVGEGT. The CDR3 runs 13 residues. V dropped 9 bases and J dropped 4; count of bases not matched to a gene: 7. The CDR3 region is CASSIAGRETQYF. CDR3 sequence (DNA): TGTGCCAGTTCTATAGCGGGAAGAGAGACCCAGTACTTC.

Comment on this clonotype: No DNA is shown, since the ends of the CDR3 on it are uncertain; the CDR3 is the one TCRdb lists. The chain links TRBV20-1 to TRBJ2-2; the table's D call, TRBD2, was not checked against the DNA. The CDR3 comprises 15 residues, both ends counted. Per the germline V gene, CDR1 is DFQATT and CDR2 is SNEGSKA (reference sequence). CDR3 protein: CSASPTSGFAGSCFF.

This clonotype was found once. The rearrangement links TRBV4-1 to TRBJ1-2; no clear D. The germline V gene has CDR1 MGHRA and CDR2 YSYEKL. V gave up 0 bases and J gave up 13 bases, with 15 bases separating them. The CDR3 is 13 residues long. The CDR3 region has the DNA TGCGCCAGCAGCCAAGAAGTGGAGTACGGCCCCACCTTC. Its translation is CASSQEVEYGPTF.

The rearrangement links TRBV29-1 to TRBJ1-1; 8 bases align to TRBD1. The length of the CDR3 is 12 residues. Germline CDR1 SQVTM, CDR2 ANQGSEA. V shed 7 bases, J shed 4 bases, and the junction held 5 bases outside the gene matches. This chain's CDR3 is CSAVTGATEAFF. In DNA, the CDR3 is TGCAGCGCCGTGACAGGGGCCACTGAAGCTTTCTTT.